The sequence of this T cell receptor beta chain was determined in a study of T cell responses to AZD1222 COVID-19 vaccine. With regard to this clone: Its antigen is unknown.

Findings of the study overall: Unmutated variant regions reportedly attract nearly half of all spike-specific TCRs.

Pooled together were second doses at about 4 or about 12 weeks. Measured with immunoSEQ multiplex PCR; TCRdb has only the in-frame clones, and not every one. The sample holds some 130,000 clones, 80% to 95% seen once. The CDR3 length is 15 residues. V lost 2 bases and J lost 0, with 9 bases in between. Germline V gene lookup returns CDR1 MNHEY and CDR2 SVGEGT. The TCR comes from an adult who received the AZD1222 COVID-19 vaccine. V gene TRBV6-2 or TRBV6-3 combines with J gene TRBJ2-3; D might be TRBD1 (6 bases). This specimen was peripheral blood, taken 28 days after the second AZD1222 dose. The CDR3 DNA reads as TGTGCCAGCAGTTACAGGGGGTCTAGCACAGATACGCAGTATTTT. Translation: CASSYRGSSTDTQYF.